This T cell receptor beta chain appears in the sequencing data of a study of T cells in Graves' hyperthyroidism and ophthalmopathy. Amplification yielded TCR beta CDR3 regions, with RNA transcripts as the source. HTBI primers were used for first-round RT-PCR of the TCR CDR3. From the multiplex PCR reads, TCRdb called clonotypes with MiXCR, one entry per CDR3 protein. The sample consists of roughly 300,000 distinct CDR3 sequences, roughly 23% of them appearing once. Patients between 18 and 65 years old had hyperthyroidism, newly diagnosed and lasting under 2 months. Source material for PBMCs was about 10 ml fresh peripheral blood. There are many counts of this clonotype. Its antigen is unidentified. Study results and caveats: Most expanded thyroid clonotypes above 0.001 also appeared in blood.

Germline values: CDR1 SGHTS, CDR2 YDEGEE. The CDR3 has 15 amino acids. Trimming took off 0 bases at V and 6 bases at J, with 13 bases between the two ends. The chain is built from TRBV5-8 and TRBJ2-1; D unclear. The clonotype comes from a woman in her fifties or sixties with Graves' hyperthyroidism. Source material: blood. The DNA for the CDR3 is TGTGCCAGCAGCTTGGCCGAGGTTCGAGGCAATGAGCAGTTCTTC. Protein sequence: CASSLAEVRGNEQFF.